This entry lists 23 T cell receptor beta chains sequenced from one sample in a study of blood T cell repertoires in COVID-19. Sequenced by immunoSEQ multiplex PCR; TCRdb stores in-frame clones only, minus some. The repertoire includes 190,000 or so clones, roughly 77% of them detected once, and around 9.2% sits in the top ten. Sequenced: PBMCs or T cells enriched from blood (not recorded which). The source is a man between 40 and 49 years old who had recovered from COVID-19.

V and J are TRBV9 and TRBJ2-1, with 13 bases that match TRBD2. Germline loops: CDR1 SGDLS, CDR2 YYNGEE. The J segment lost 7 bases and the V segment lost 4 bases, leaving 8 bases of the junction unmatched. The CDR3 runs to 16 residues. The CDR3 spells CASSQQTSGGWNEQFF. CDR3 DNA: TGTGCCAGCAGCCAACAGACTAGCGGGGGGTGGAATGAGCAGTTCTTC.

V gene TRBV7-8 combines with J gene TRBJ2-7, with D hard to call. V was cut by 3 bases and J by 6 bases, with 12 bases left in between. The germline gives CDR1 SGHVS, CDR2 FQNEAQ. The CDR3 is made up of 13 amino acids. The CDR3 loop reads CASSFPVAREQYF. The DNA of the CDR3 is TGTGCCAGCAGCTTCCCAGTGGCCCGCGAGCAGTACTTC.

The gene calls are TRBV5-4 and TRBJ1-1; the D is unclear. The CDR3 covers 14 residues. CDR1 and CDR2 (germline): SGHNT, YYREEE (reference sequence). V dropped 8 bases and J dropped 3 bases, with 17 bases sitting between them. This chain's CDR3 is CASYLSASDTEAFF. In DNA form, the CDR3 reads TGTGCCAGTTACCTTAGCGCATCTGACACTGAAGCTTTCTTT. Full variable domain (missing parts from reference TRBV5-4 and TRBJ1-1): ETGVTQSPTHLIKTRGQQVTLRCSSQSGHNTVSWYQQALGQGPQFIFQYYREEENGRGNFPPRFSGLQFPNYSSELNVNALELDDSALYLCASYLSASDTEAFFGQGTRLTVV.

The J gene is TRBJ2-2, the V gene TRBV18; D is possibly TRBD1 (5 bases). V was shortened by 9 bases and J by 5 bases, with 16 bases between the two germline ends. This CDR3 is 14 amino acids long. Germline assignment: CDR1 KGHSH and CDR2 LQKENI. This CDR3 reads CASHQGIKTGELFF. Here the CDR3 DNA reads TGTGCCAGTCACCAGGGAATTAAGACCGGGGAGCTGTTTTTT.

The chain recombines TRBV10-3 with TRBJ2-1; maybe TRBD2 (6 bases). The germline gives CDR1 ENHRY, CDR2 SYGVKD. Trimming took off 3 bases at V and 10 bases at J, with 10 bases between the two ends. The CDR3 is 12 amino acids. In DNA form, the CDR3 reads TGTGCCATCAGTGAAGGAGGGTACGAGCAGTTCTTC. Translating gives CAISEGGYEQFF.

The V call is TRBV12-3 or TRBV12-4, the J call TRBJ1-1; no firm D call. The V end lost 4 bases, the J end lost 6 bases, and 6 bases lay between the germline ends. The CDR3 sequence is 11 residues long. The CDR3 region has the DNA TGTGCCAGCAGTTCCCCTGCTGAAGCTTTCTTT. Encoded protein: CASSSPAEAFF.

The rearrangement joins TRBV7-2 to TRBJ1-5; tentative D call: TRBD1 (6 bases). From germline, CDR1 is SGHTA and CDR2 FQGNSA. The CDR3 is made up of 15 amino acids. V gave up 2 bases and J gave up 4 bases, with 12 bases separating them. The CDR3 region has the DNA TGTGCCAGCAGCTTAAGTTCTAGGGGGAATCAGCCCCAGCATTTT. Amino acid sequence: CASSLSSRGNQPQHF.

The genes are TRBV6-5 and TRBJ2-1; 13 bases line up with TRBD2. In germline, CDR1 is MNHEY, CDR2 SVGAGI. Losses at the gene ends were 2 bases for V and 5 bases for J; bases not matched to a gene: 0. The CDR3 has 15 residues. The CDR3 coding sequence is TGTGCCAGCAGTTACGGACTAGCGGGGGACAATGAGCAGTTCTTC. Its translation: CASSYGLAGDNEQFF.

This rearrangement joins TRBV5-1 to TRBJ1-2, with a possible D match to TRBD1 (5 bases). The CDR3 totals 13 residues. Germline V gene lookup returns CDR1 SGHRS and CDR2 YFSETQ. Trimming took 1 base from V and 5 from J, leaving 9 bases between them. CDR3 sequence reads: CASSLRQIYGYTF. CDR3 bases: TGCGCCAGCAGCTTGCGACAGATTTATGGCTACACCTTC. Combining the CDR3 with reference TRBV5-1 and TRBJ1-2 gives the whole variable domain KAGVTQTPRYLIKTRGQQVTLSCSPISGHRSVSWYQQTPGQGLQFLFEYFSETQRNKGNFPGRFSGRQFSNSRSEMNVSTLELGDSALYLCASSLRQIYGYTFGSGTRLTVV.

The chain has TRBV24-1 and TRBJ1-2, with D uncertain. The CDR3 is made up of 14 amino acids. Trimming left V 2 bases short and J 2 bases short, with 8 bases between. In germline, CDR1 is KGHDR, CDR2 SFDVKD. In DNA, the CDR3 is TGTGCCACCAGTGATTCCCCCTCGAACTATGGCTACACCTTC. Translation gives CATSDSPSNYGYTF.

J is TRBJ1-3 and V is TRBV5-4, with D possibly matching TRBD1 (5 bases). Trimming took 3 bases from V and 1 from J, leaving 8 bases between them. From germline, CDR1 is SGHNT and CDR2 YYREEE (reference sequence). The CDR3 consists of 14 residues. CDR3 sequence: CASSSRGSGNTIYF. The CDR3, as DNA: TGTGCCAGCAGCTCCCGGGGGTCTGGAAACACCATATATTTT.

The rearrangement joins TRBV2 to TRBJ1-1, with D possibly being TRBD1 (5 bases). Germline V CDR1 and CDR2: SNHLY, FYNNEI. The CDR3 runs 14 residues. V lost 3 bases and J lost 4, with 12 bases in between. CDR3 residues: CASSERGGGTEAFF. CDR3 bases: TGTGCCAGCAGTGAGAGGGGAGGTGGCACTGAAGCTTTCTTT.

This chain connects TRBV9 to TRBJ2-1, with 10 bases lining up with TRBD2. This CDR3 has 15 amino acids. The V and J ends lost 4 bases and 8 bases, in that order; junction bases with no gene match: 9. The germline V gene has CDR1 SGDLS and CDR2 YYNGEE. The DNA for the CDR3 is TGTGCCAGCAGCTTAGCGGGAGGTAGGACCCATGAGCAGTTCTTC. This encodes CASSLAGGRTHEQFF.

The chain joins TRBV6-5 to TRBJ1-2; D is unresolved. V was shortened by 6 bases and J by 4 bases, with 12 bases between the two germline ends. Per the germline V gene, CDR1 is MNHEY and CDR2 is SVGAGI. CDR3 length equals 13 residues. Written as DNA, the CDR3 is TGTGCCAGCAGCCTGCTGGGAGTCTATGGCTACACCTTC. Translating it yields CASSLLGVYGYTF.

This clone has a handful of counts. CDR3 sequence (DNA): TGTGCCAGCAGTTTAGGCCTAGCGGGGGGGCCCAACACCGGGGAGCTGTTTTTT. This codes for CASSLGLAGGPNTGELFF. This chain connects TRBV27 to TRBJ2-2, with 12 bases lining up with TRBD2. The CDR3 is 18 amino acids. Germline CDR1 reads MNHEY; CDR2 reads SMNVEV (reference sequence). V lost 2 bases, J lost 2 bases, and 6 bases stayed unmatched.

Only a few counts were recorded for this clone. The chain employs TRBV18 and TRBJ1-4; D remains unclear. Germline V CDR1 and CDR2: KGHSH, LQKENI. Trimming removed 2 bases from V and 5 bases from J, with 15 bases in between. CDR3 length: 16 residues. The CDR3 nucleotides read TGTGCCAGCTCACCATCCCGAGGCGGCGGGAATGAAAAACTGTTTTTT. It codes for CASSPSRGGGNEKLFF.

In this sample, this clone turned up a few times. This chain uses TRBV9 with TRBJ2-2, with 7 bases that match TRBD1. The CDR3 length is 15 residues. The V and J ends lost 1 base and 6 bases, in that order; junction bases with no gene match: 6. Germline lookup yields CDR1 SGDLS and CDR2 YYNGEE. CDR3 in amino acids: CASSVQTGQAGELFF. The CDR3 DNA is TGTGCCAGCAGCGTACAAACCGGACAGGCCGGGGAGCTGTTTTTT.

The sample holds one count of this clone. The chain couples TRBV24-1 to TRBJ1-2; D not certain. Trimming cost V 0 bases and J 3 bases, with 7 bases left between them. Germline V gene sequence: CDR1 KGHDR, CDR2 SFDVKD. The CDR3 extends over 14 amino acids. CDR3 sequence: CATSDLGRDYGYTF. CDR3 DNA: TGTGCCACCAGTGATTTGGGGAGGGACTATGGCTACACCTTC.

This clone was counted only a few times. The rearrangement uses TRBV9 and TRBJ2-1; D remains ambiguous. The germline V gene encodes CDR1 SGDLS and CDR2 YYNGEE. The CDR3 has 13 residues. V shed 2 bases and J shed 0 bases, with 3 bases lying between them. CDR3 sequence (DNA): TGTGCCAGCAGCGTTAACTCCTACAATGAGCAGTTCTTC. Translation gives CASSVNSYNEQFF.

V gene TRBV3-1 (or the pseudogene TRBV3-2) combines with J gene TRBJ2-5; TRBD2 might be the D (6 bases). Germline assignment: CDR1 LGHDT and CDR2 YNNKEL (reference sequence). Trimming left V 3 bases short and J 3 bases short, with 11 bases between. The CDR3 is made up of 14 amino acids. This CDR3 reads CASSQNQREETQYF. CDR3 in DNA: TGTGCCAGCAGCCAGAATCAGCGGGAAGAGACCCAGTACTTC.

This clone was recorded once. This sequence joins TRBV18 and TRBJ2-1; D ambiguous. The CDR3 runs 16 residues. CDR1 is KGHSH, CDR2 LQKENI, per germline. The germline V and J ends were trimmed by 2 bases and 0 bases, with 11 bases remaining between them. This CDR3 reads CASSPEAGSSYNEQFF. The CDR3 DNA is TGTGCCAGCTCACCAGAAGCAGGCAGCTCCTACAATGAGCAGTTCTTC. Supplemented by reference TRBV18 and TRBJ2-1, the full variable domain reads NAGVMQNPRHLVRRRGQEARLRCSPMKGHSHVYWYRQLPEEGLKFMVYLQKENIIDESGMPKERFSAEFPKEGPSILRIQQVVRGDSAAYFCASSPEAGSSYNEQFFGPGTRLTVL.

This CDR3 reads CATSPTGTGELFF. The CDR3 nucleotides read TGTGCCACCAGCCCTACCGGGACCGGGGAGCTGTTTTTT. V and J are TRBV15 and TRBJ2-2; no clear D gene. The germline V and J ends were trimmed by 5 bases and 5 bases, with 9 bases remaining between them. The germline V gene encodes CDR1 LNHNV and CDR2 YYDKDF (reference sequence). The CDR3 has 13 residues.

V and J are TRBV5-6 and TRBJ1-4, with no clear D. Germline assignment: CDR1 SGHDT and CDR2 YYEEEE. The length of the CDR3 is 15 residues. V was pared by 3 bases and J by 4 bases, with 13 bases between. CDR3 nucleotide sequence: TGTGCCAGCAGCTCAGGACGGGAGTTTAATGAAAAACTGTTTTTT. Encoded protein: CASSSGREFNEKLFF.